This T cell receptor (beta chain) was identified during a study of T-cell reconstitution after alpha-beta-depleted transplantation in children (dated by TCRdb to between 2015 and 2016). Notes on the research overall: T-cell immune reconstitution after TCRalphabeta/CD19-depleted allogeneic hematopoietic cell transplantation in children was quantitatively tracked in the study by means of TCR repertoire profiling.

The library was produced with PCR. The sequencer was an Illumina HiSeq 2500. TCR libraries were prepared with molecular barcoding, using unique molecular identifiers to normalize TCRbeta repertoire quantification. Using fastp trimming at Q25 and MiXCR clonotype assembly, TCRdb reanalyzed the public sequencing data and kept in-frame beta chains. Under each unique CDR3 protein, matching rows form one entry showing the most common genes and DNA. For this sample there are about 610,000 distinct CDR3 sequences; roughly a tenth appear just once. The ten largest clones represent roughly 4% of the sample. Only a few counts were recorded for this clonotype. Its antigen has not been determined. One base away there is no much larger clone; base qualities are not given. V drops 2 bases and J drops 6 bases, leaving 11 bases in between. Measured from the cysteine to the phenylalanine, the CDR3 is 13 residues long. Only the CDR3 region is kept as DNA, spanning 39 bases read in frame from base 1.

The TCR sequence derives from a human donor who donated a stem cell graft to a child with acute myeloid leukemia. Recombination connected TRBV12-3 or TRBV12-4 to TRBJ2-7; D gene: possibly TRBD2, on 5 matching bases. Here the sequenced sample was PBMCs from the stem cell graft donor, taken from the stem cell graft. The CDR3: CASSLRTSGEQYF. The nucleotide sequence reads as follows: TGTGCCAGCAGTTTAAGGACTTCTGGCGAGCAGTACTTC.